The sequence of this T cell receptor (beta chain) was determined in a study of shared clonotypes between healthy human individuals. Researchers partitioned CD4+ cells into CD45RA+ naive and CD45RA-negative memory subsets. Concerning this clone: Its antigen is as yet unknown.

General study results and limits: Tissue TCR repertoires likely differ from these blood-only repertoires.

Each PCR replicate from the sorted subsets contained 150 to 200 ng DNA, which is some 32,000 T cell genomes. Original analysis: Filtering differed, since immunoSEQ gave only junction sequences and no quality scores. Method: immunoSEQ multiplex PCR; TCRdb's copy keeps in-frame clones and lacks some. V and J calls and clone size are those listed in that table; D and trimming were worked out from the DNA. The sample records some 550,000 clones, about 97% being singletons. CDR1 is SQVTM and CDR2 is ANQGSEA in the germline V gene. The CDR3 length is 14 residues. Trimming removed 4 bases from V and 0 bases from J, with 12 bases in between.

The gene calls are TRBV29-1 and TRBJ1-1, with unresolved D. The specimen sequenced was naive CD4+ T cells sorted from blood. Indicated subset: CD45RA+ positively selected. The sequence derives from a woman under 40 in good health. CDR3: CSVVELSLNTEAFF. The CDR3 coding sequence is TGCAGCGTTGTGGAGTTGAGTCTGAACACTGAAGCTTTCTTT.